The 6 T cell receptor beta chains below come from one sample, sequenced in a study of radiotherapy plus CTLA-4 blockade in lung cancer. Generated by immunoSEQ multiplex PCR, the TCRdb table keeps only in-frame clones and is missing some. The sample lists about 59,000 clones, 70% to 85% seen once, with approximately 6.1% in the top ten. The sample consisted of peripheral blood, taken from a patient treated with radiotherapy plus ipilimumab. Receptors were obtained from a human donor with non-small cell lung cancer whose response to radiotherapy plus ipilimumab could not be evaluated.

This clone has a single count. The chain employs TRBV19 and TRBJ1-5; D unresolved. The CDR3 is 14 amino acids. Trimming left V 4 bases short and J 4 bases short, with 11 bases between. The germline V gene has CDR1 LNHDA and CDR2 SQIVND (reference sequence). CDR3 sequence: CASSTRQDNQPQHF. In nucleotides, the CDR3 is TGTGCCAGTAGTACCCGACAAGATAATCAGCCCCAGCATTTT. The entire variable domain, with the rest obtained from reference TRBV19 and TRBJ1-5, is as follows: DGGITQSPKYLFRKEGQNVTLSCEQNLNHDAMYWYRQDPGQGLRLIYYSQIVNDFQKGDIAEGYSVSREKKESFPLTVTSAQKNPTAFYLCASSTRQDNQPQHFGDGTRLSIL.

The chain uses TRBV12-2 and TRBJ2-3; TRBD2, the table's D call, was not compared with the DNA. TRBV12-2 has pseudogene status. CDR3 length: 15 residues. The CDR3 DNA reads as TGTGCAAGTCGCTTAGTGGAAGCGGGCACAGATACGCAGTATTTT. Its protein is CASRLVEAGTDTQYF.

The V and J genes are TRBV28 and TRBJ2-5; D remains unclear. Germline V gene sequence: CDR1 MDHEN, CDR2 SYDVKM. V gave up 2 bases and J gave up 5 bases, with 9 bases separating them. CDR3 length: 13 amino acids. CDR3 coding DNA: TGTGCCAGCAGTTTAAGTTTCGAGGAGACCCAGTACTTC. Its translation is CASSLSFEETQYF.

The chain carries TRBV2 and TRBJ2-5, with 7 bases lining up with TRBD1. J was trimmed by 6 bases and V by 2 bases; bases with no gene match: 6. This CDR3 contains 14 residues. Germline V gene lookup returns CDR1 SNHLY and CDR2 FYNNEI. The DNA of the CDR3 is TGTGCCAGCAGTGAACGACAGGGCGGACAGACCCAGTACTTC. Its translation: CASSERQGGQTQYF.

The chain has TRBV4-3 and TRBJ2-1; the match to TRBD2 covers 13 bases. The junction had 11 bases not matched to a gene; V was cut back by 4 bases and J by 8 bases. CDR3 length equals 17 residues. Per germline, CDR1 LGHNA and CDR2 YSLEER. This CDR3 reads CASSPRTSGSSDDEQFF. In DNA form, the CDR3 reads TGCGCCAGCAGCCCTCGGACTAGCGGGAGCAGTGACGATGAGCAGTTCTTC.

The sample holds a few counts of this clone. The chain uses TRBV10-2 and TRBJ1-3; no reliable D call. The CDR3 is 15 residues long. The germline V gene has CDR1 WSHSY and CDR2 SAAADI. Trimming pared 2 bases from V and 3 bases from J, leaving 11 bases between. The CDR3: CASSEPGRVGNTIYF. CDR3 in DNA: TGCGCCAGCAGTGAGCCGGGGAGGGTTGGAAACACCATATATTTT.